These 13 T cell receptor beta chains originate from one sample sequenced in a study of T-cell reconstitution after alpha-beta-depleted transplantation in children. Unique molecular identifiers were used in preparing the TCRbeta library. TCRdb fed the PCR reads into MiXCR, producing one record per CDR3 protein. Here the sample spans 450,000 to 600,000 distinct CDR3 sequences, 10% to 15% being singletons. The material was PBMCs, mostly from graft donor cells, obtained 360 days after TCRalphabeta/CD19-depleted stem cell transplant. These receptors all stem from a male patient between 10 and 17 years old who had a stem cell transplant for acute myeloid leukemia, so the T cells may come from the graft donor.

The chain uses TRBV12-3 or TRBV12-4 and TRBJ2-2; 14 nucleotides agree with TRBD2. Trimming at V came to 3 bases and at J to 7 bases, leaving 19 bases not matched to a gene. This CDR3 has 21 residues. The CDR3 nucleotides read TGTGCCAGCAGTTTTCTCAGGGGATGGACTAGCGGGAGGTCTAGGATCGGGGAGCTGTTTTTT. Its translation: CASSFLRGWTSGRSRIGELFF.

There are a few counts of this clonotype. V is TRBV25-1 and J is TRBJ2-3; possible D gene TRBD2, 5 bases. V shed 1 base and J shed 6 bases, with 11 bases lying between them. This CDR3 region has 14 residues. Germline CDR1 is MGHDK and CDR2 is SYGVNS. CDR3 loop: CASSEWGADDTQYF. The CDR3, as DNA: TGTGCCAGCAGTGAATGGGGAGCGGATGATACGCAGTATTTT.

This clonotype was detected only a few times. The genes are TRBV12-3 or TRBV12-4 and TRBJ1-2; D may be TRBD1 (6 bases). The CDR3 loop spans 15 amino acids. The V gene lost 6 bases and the J gene lost 4 bases, with 18 bases spanning the gap. Here the CDR3 DNA reads TGTGCCAGCAGCCCAGAAGGGGGGCGTCTCTATGGCTACACCTTC. Translated, it gives CASSPEGGRLYGYTF.

Worth noting for this clonotype: A much larger clone is a single base away; this may be a read error. The conserved phenylalanine or tryptophan normally closing the CDR3 is absent here, so this likely arose from a read error. This rearrangement joins TRBV11-2 to TRBJ1-3; D uncertain. Germline CDR1 reads SGHAT; CDR2 reads FQNNGV. V was trimmed by 1 base and J by 8 bases, leaving 9 bases between them. The CDR3 runs 13 residues. The CDR3 sequence: CASSLVEGHTIYV. The CDR3 nucleotides read TGTGCCAGCAGCTTAGTAGAAGGGCACACCATATATGTT.

This clonotype was seen a few times. The V and J genes are TRBV4-2 and TRBJ2-3; possible D gene TRBD2, 5 bases. Germline V gives CDR1 LGHNA, CDR2 YNFKEQ. Trimming removed 0 bases from V and 2 bases from J, with 15 bases in between. The CDR3 extends over 17 amino acids. The CDR3 nucleotides are TGTGCCAGCAGCCAAGACCGCGGGTCGGTGCACACAGATACGCAGTATTTT. This translates into CASSQDRGSVHTDTQYF.

J is TRBJ2-1 and V is TRBV29-1, with TRBD2 identical over 8 bases. This CDR3 region has 15 residues. Looked up from germline, CDR1 is SQVTM and CDR2 is ANQGSEA. The ends lost 0 bases at V and 3 bases at J; junction bases unmatched: 4. In DNA, the CDR3 is TGCAGCGTTGAAGATCCACGGGAGGGCTACAATGAGCAGTTCTTC. Encoded protein: CSVEDPREGYNEQFF.

There are a few counts of this clonotype. The chain employs TRBV29-1 and TRBJ2-5; 12 bases fit TRBD2. Germline-derived CDR1 and CDR2 are SQVTM and ANQGSEA. Trimming removed 4 bases from V and 5 bases from J; junction bases left unmatched: 8. The CDR3 spans 15 residues. The CDR3 DNA sequence: TGCAGCGTTGCGAGACTAGCGGGAGTGACGGAGACCCAGTACTTC. Its translation: CSVARLAGVTETQYF.

The genes are TRBV30 and TRBJ2-7; possible D gene TRBD2, 5 bases. The germline CDR1 and CDR2 sequences are GTSNPN and SVGIG (reference sequence). V lost 3 bases, J lost 1 base, and 10 bases lay in between. CDR3 size: 13 residues. The CDR3 loop reads CAWRFGSSYEQYF. For the CDR3, the DNA is TGTGCCTGGAGATTTGGGAGTTCCTACGAGCAGTACTTC.

This clonotype was seen a few times. The chain joins TRBV11-2 to TRBJ2-2; the D is unclear. CDR3 length: 12 amino acids. Germline V lookup: CDR1 SGHAT, CDR2 FQNNGV. The V end lost 5 bases, the J end lost 11 bases, and 12 bases lay between the germline ends. The CDR3 protein is CASSPVSPELFF. The DNA for the CDR3 is TGTGCCAGCAGCCCGGTTTCCCCCGAGCTGTTTTTT. Full variable domain (missing parts from reference TRBV11-2 and TRBJ2-2): EAGVAQSPRYKIIEKRQSVAFWCNPISGHATLYWYQQILGQGPKLLIQFQNNGVVDDSQLPKDRFSAERLKGVDSTLKIQPAKLEDSAVYLCASSPVSPELFFGEGSRLTVL.

V is TRBV12-3 or TRBV12-4 and J is TRBJ2-7; no definite D call. There are 12 residues in the CDR3. Deletions cut 7 bases from V and 7 bases from J, with 14 bases between. The CDR3 DNA sequence: TGTGCCAGCACCTATACTTCCCGGGAGCAGTACTTC. It is translated as CASTYTSREQYF.

The chain couples TRBV4-3 to TRBJ2-3, with TRBD1 identical over 7 bases. This CDR3 region has 15 residues. CDR1 is LGHNA and CDR2 is YSLEER in the germline V gene. V lost 0 bases, J lost 6 bases, and 6 bases stayed unmatched. The CDR3 is CASSQEARGSDTQYF. The CDR3 region has the DNA TGCGCCAGCAGCCAAGAGGCCAGGGGGTCGGATACGCAGTATTTT.

The rearrangement links TRBV7-2 to TRBJ2-1, with 14 bases fitting TRBD2. The CDR3 length is 16 residues. The V gene's germline CDR1 is SGHTA and CDR2 FQGNSA. Germline trimming cut 4 bases from V and 7 bases from J; bases unmatched to any gene: 6. The CDR3 loop is CASSSRLAGGFNEQFF. The CDR3 DNA is TGTGCCAGCAGCTCTAGACTAGCGGGAGGGTTTAATGAGCAGTTCTTC.

The V and J genes are TRBV20-1 and TRBJ1-2; D not resolved. The CDR3 extends over 12 amino acids. Germline V gene lookup returns CDR1 DFQATT and CDR2 SNEGSKA (reference sequence). Trimming took off 4 bases at V and 6 bases at J, with 12 bases between the two ends. CDR3 nucleotide sequence: TGCAGTGCTATCACACCTATCAATGGCTACACCTTC. This codes for CSAITPINGYTF.